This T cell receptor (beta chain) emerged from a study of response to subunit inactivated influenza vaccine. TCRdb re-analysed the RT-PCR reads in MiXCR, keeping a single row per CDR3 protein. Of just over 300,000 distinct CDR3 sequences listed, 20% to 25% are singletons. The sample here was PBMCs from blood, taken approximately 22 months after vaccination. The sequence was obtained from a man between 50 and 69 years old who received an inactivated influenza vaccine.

This CDR3 is CASSMDRAKDTQYF. The CDR3 DNA is TGTGCCAGCAGCATGGACAGGGCAAAGGATACGCAGTATTTT. J is TRBJ2-3 and V is TRBV7-6; TRBD1 matches 8 bases. Germline V gene lookup returns CDR1 SGHVS and CDR2 FNYEAQ. CDR3 size: 14 residues. V lost 5 bases and J lost 6; bases outside the gene matches: 7.